Listed below are T cell receptor beta chains from one sample, sequenced in a study of blood T cell repertoires in COVID-19. Assay: immunoSEQ multiplex PCR; the TCRdb copy retains only in-frame clones and omits some. The data contain 200,000 to 250,000 clones, around nine tenths of them singletons. Sequenced input: PBMCs or T cells enriched from blood (not recorded which). These TCRs come from a man aged 25-45 years who had recovered from COVID-19. The CDR3 runs from the conserved cysteine through the conserved F or W. A D gene is named only where the DNA matches it firmly. A clone size is listed for some rows: how often the clone was seen (once, few, many), or a class if it is expanded.

TRBD2,.,TRBV5-4,TRBJ2-1,CASSSRFLAGDYNEQFF,TGTGCCAGCAGCTCTCGTTTCCTAGCGGGAGATTACAATGAGCAGTTCTTC
.,.,TRBV7-9,TRBJ1-1,CASSPPGTSNTEAFF,TGTGCCAGCAGCCCTCCCGGGACATCGAACACTGAAGCTTTCTTT
.,.,TRBV28,TRBJ1-6,CASSLWSQGGSPLHF,TGTGCCAGCAGTTTATGGTCTCAGGGAGGGTCACCCCTCCACTTT
TRBD1,.,TRBV7-2,TRBJ1-5,CASSPRTGINQPQHF,TGTGCCAGCAGCCCCCGGACAGGCATTAATCAGCCCCAGCATTTT
TRBD1,.,TRBV7-2,TRBJ1-1,CASSATGTGGGAFF,TGTGCCAGCAGCGCAACCGGGACAGGGGGTGGCGCTTTCTTT
.,once,TRBV29-1,TRBJ1-2,CSVDGQPKNRYGYTF,TGCAGCGTTGACGGACAGCCGAAGAACCGCTATGGCTACACCTTC
TRBD1,.,TRBV6-1,TRBJ1-5,CASSGPGTETNQPQHF,TGTGCCAGCAGTGGACCTGGGACAGAAACTAATCAGCCCCAGCATTTT
.,.,TRBV4-1,TRBJ2-7,CASSQLTAEDYSYEQYF,TGCGCCAGCAGCCAACTAACAGCAGAAGACTACTCCTACGAGCAGTACTTC
.,.,TRBV7-9,TRBJ1-5,CASSAGEAMNQPQHF,TGTGCCAGCAGCGCCGGGGAAGCGATGAATCAGCCCCAGCATTTT
TRBD2,.,TRBV2,TRBJ2-3,CASSEVLGLAAPDTQYF,TGTGCCAGCAGTGAAGTGCTTGGGCTAGCGGCCCCCGATACGCAGTATTTT
TRBD2,.,TRBV11-2,TRBJ2-2,CASSTGTSGNTGELFF,TGTGCCAGCAGCACGGGAACTAGCGGGAACACCGGGGAGCTGTTTTTT
.,once,TRBV28,TRBJ1-1,CASSLNSNEAFF,TGTGCCAGCAGTTTGAACAGTAATGAAGCTTTCTTT
.,.,TRBV12-3/TRBV12-4,TRBJ1-1,CASSFNAYPGFF,TGTGCCAGCAGTTTTAACGCCTACCCTGGTTTCTTT
.,.,TRBV7-9,TRBJ2-3,CASSYAGTPSTDTQYF,TGTGCCAGCAGCTACGCCGGGACACCTAGTACAGATACGCAGTATTTT
.,.,TRBV9,TRBJ2-2,CASSPRGDGSTGELFF,TGTGCCAGCAGCCCCCGAGGGGACGGGAGCACCGGGGAGCTGTTTTTT
.,.,TRBV27,TRBJ2-7,CASSLYRTWNTYEQYF,TGTGCCAGCAGTTTGTACCGGACATGGAACACCTACGAGCAGTACTTC
.,.,TRBV19,TRBJ1-3,CASSARTRNTIYF,TGTGCCAGTAGTGCAAGGACACGAAACACCATATATTTT
TRBD1,.,TRBV10-1,TRBJ1-1,CASMLQGANEAFF,TGCGCCAGCATGCTCCAGGGGGCAAATGAAGCTTTCTTT
.,.,TRBV20-1,TRBJ1-1,CSAGQSTEAFF,TGCAGTGCTGGTCAGTCGACTGAAGCTTTCTTT
.,.,TRBV28,TRBJ1-2,CASSPTQAGGYTF,TGTGCCAGCAGTCCCACACAGGCCGGGGGCTACACCTTC
TRBD1,.,TRBV19,TRBJ2-5,CASSKSGTGGQETQYF,TGTGCCAGTAGTAAATCCGGGACAGGGGGGCAAGAGACCCAGTACTTC
.,.,TRBV5-1,TRBJ2-1,CASSLVGRTINEQFF,TGCGCCAGCAGCTTGGTCGGGAGAACTATCAATGAGCAGTTCTTC
TRBD1,.,TRBV27,TRBJ1-5,CASTTGTGNQPQHF,TGTGCCAGCACAACCGGGACAGGGAACCAGCCCCAGCATTTT
TRBD2,.,TRBV11-3,TRBJ2-1,CASSLARGRGLAGLEQFF,TGTGCCAGCAGCTTAGCCAGAGGGAGGGGACTAGCGGGCCTAGAGCAGTTCTTC
.,many,TRBV5-1,TRBJ1-5,CASSPEGYQPQHF,TGCGCCAGCAGCCCGGAGGGTTACCAGCCCCAGCATTTT
.,.,TRBV11-2,TRBJ1-1,CASSLGGNEAFF,TGTGCCAGCAGCTTAGGCGGTAATGAAGCTTTCTTT
TRBD1,.,TRBV6-5,TRBJ2-4,CASGGQTVANIQYF,TGTGCCAGCGGGGGACAGACTGTGGCAAACATTCAGTACTTC
TRBD2,few,TRBV5-4,TRBJ2-3,CASSTGLAGITDTQYF,TGTGCCAGCAGCACCGGACTAGCGGGAATCACAGATACGCAGTATTTT
TRBD1,once,TRBV5-4,TRBJ2-5,CASSRTGRQETQYF,TGTGCCAGCAGCCGGACAGGCCGCCAAGAGACCCAGTACTTC
TRBD1,once,TRBV19,TRBJ1-5,CASSTQGGQPQHF,TGTGCCAGTAGTACACAGGGGGGTCAGCCCCAGCATTTT
TRBD2,.,TRBV10-2,TRBJ2-1,CASTGTMYNEQFF,TGCGCCAGCACCGGGACTATGTACAATGAGCAGTTCTTC
TRBD2,.,TRBV3-1/TRBV3-2,TRBJ2-1,CASSQGTSGGSSSYNEQFF,TGTGCCAGCAGCCAAGGAACTAGCGGGGGGTCCAGCTCCTACAATGAGCAGTTCTTC
TRBD1,.,TRBV10-3,TRBJ2-1,CAIRGQGAGDEQFF,TGTGCCATCAGGGGACAGGGGGCCGGGGATGAGCAGTTCTTC
.,.,TRBV2,TRBJ1-2,CASKAGINYGYTF,TGTGCCAGCAAAGCGGGGATTAACTATGGCTACACCTTC
TRBD1,once,TRBV6-2/TRBV6-3,TRBJ2-7,CASSSTPGQGAYEQYF,TGTGCCAGCAGTTCCACACCCGGACAGGGCGCCTACGAGCAGTACTTC
.,.,TRBV25-1,TRBJ2-1,CASSESDGGPVEQFF,TGTGCCAGCAGTGAATCCGACGGGGGTCCGGTTGAGCAGTTCTTC
TRBD2,.,TRBV15,TRBJ2-7,CATSYPRRGAYEQYF,TGTGCCACCAGCTATCCCCGCCGGGGGGCCTACGAGCAGTACTTC
TRBD1,.,TRBV5-6,TRBJ1-2,CASSLRDRTYGYTF,TGTGCCAGCAGCTTGAGGGACAGGACCTATGGCTACACCTTC
TRBD1,once,TRBV2,TRBJ1-3,CASSADRAGSGNTIYF,TGTGCCAGCAGCGCCGACAGGGCCGGGAGTGGAAACACCATATATTTT
.,.,TRBV27,TRBJ2-2,CASSSQLKTGELFF,TGTGCCAGCAGTTCACAACTAAAGACCGGGGAGCTGTTTTTT
TRBD1,.,TRBV7-9,TRBJ1-4,CASSLEQGPLFF,TGTGCCAGCAGCTTAGAACAGGGGCCTTTGTTTTTT
.,.,TRBV3-1/TRBV3-2,TRBJ2-7,CASSHPGDSAYEQYF,TGTGCCAGCAGCCATCCAGGGGATTCAGCCTACGAGCAGTACTTC
TRBD2,once,TRBV7-9,TRBJ2-5,CASKIGTSGQETQYF,TGTGCCAGCAAAATTGGGACTAGCGGACAAGAGACCCAGTACTTC
TRBD1,.,TRBV4-3,TRBJ2-3,CASSLDQGADTQYF,TGCGCCAGCAGCCTAGACCAGGGGGCAGATACGCAGTATTTT
TRBD1,.,TRBV9,TRBJ1-1,CASSGTGVTEAFF,TGTGCCAGCAGCGGGACAGGGGTCACTGAAGCTTTCTTT
.,.,TRBV6-5,TRBJ2-1,CASYVMGSNEQFF,TGTGCCAGCTACGTGATGGGCTCCAATGAGCAGTTCTTC
TRBD2,.,TRBV11-2,TRBJ2-1,CASSHTTSGTVTQFF,TGTGCCAGCAGCCACACCACTAGCGGTACCGTAACGCAGTTCTTC
.,.,TRBV7-2,TRBJ2-1,CASSLALLQGEQFF,TGTGCCAGCAGCTTAGCCCTCCTCCAGGGTGAGCAGTTCTTC
.,.,TRBV4-2,TRBJ1-2,CASSQDEGGPRGYTF,TGTGCCAGCAGCCAAGATGAGGGTGGACCTCGCGGCTACACCTTC
TRBD1,.,TRBV24-1,TRBJ1-2,CATSDNTGTENDGYTF,TGTGCCACCAGTGATAATACCGGGACAGAGAATGATGGCTACACCTTC
TRBD1,.,TRBV5-1,TRBJ1-1,CASSARQGVTEAFF,TGCGCCAGCAGCGCCCGACAGGGGGTAACTGAAGCTTTCTTT
.,few,TRBV19,TRBJ2-1,CAAGSGYEQFF,TGTGCCGCGGGGAGTGGATATGAGCAGTTCTTC
TRBD1,.,TRBV7-9,TRBJ1-1,CASSTQGGSEAFF,TGTGCCAGCAGCACACAAGGGGGCTCTGAAGCTTTCTTT
TRBD1,.,TRBV10-3,TRBJ2-5,CAIRDSDSETQYF,TGTGCCATAAGGGACAGCGATTCAGAGACCCAGTACTTC
.,.,TRBV6-2/TRBV6-3,TRBJ2-7,CASSWSWEQYF,TGTGCCAGCAGTTGGAGTTGGGAGCAGTACTTC
.,.,TRBV10-3,TRBJ2-7,CALSSQGLIYEQYF,TGTGCCCTTTCTTCACAGGGACTAATTTACGAGCAGTACTTC
.,few,TRBV11-1,TRBJ1-1,CASSLRLSGSTEAFF,TGTGCCAGCAGCTTACGGCTCAGCGGGAGCACTGAAGCTTTCTTT
TRBD1,.,TRBV27,TRBJ1-1,CASSFQGATGITEAFF,TGTGCCAGCAGTTTCCAGGGGGCCACGGGCATCACTGAAGCTTTCTTT
.,.,TRBV5-4,TRBJ2-7,CASSPGGALGREQYF,TGTGCCAGCAGCCCGGGCGGGGCTTTGGGCCGGGAGCAGTACTTC